The next 2 T cell receptor beta chains were all read from a single sample in a study of CD8 T cells in ankylosing spondylitis. Whole-study findings and limits: A TCR beta motif made of fewer than ten highly homologous variants seemed typical of ankylosing spondylitis blood.

TCRdb redid the calling of the 5' RACE reads with MiXCR, one entry per CDR3 protein. The sample lists about 220,000 distinct CDR3 sequences, around 6.6% seen once, with approximately 15% in the top ten. Which antigens these TCRs recognize remains unknown. Sequencing input: blood, either unsorted or a sorted T cell fraction (not recorded which). Receptor source: a male donor with ankylosing spondylitis.

This clonotype was seen more than once but under ten times. The chain links TRBV20-1 to TRBJ2-7; perhaps TRBD2 as D (5 bases). Trimming took off 2 bases at V and 5 bases at J, with 19 bases between the two ends. Germline-derived CDR1 and CDR2 are DFQATT and SNEGSKA (reference sequence). The CDR3 runs to 15 residues. DNA for the CDR3: TGCAGTGCTAGACCCCTACCCGGGAATATCGACGAGCAGTACTTC. Its translation: CSARPLPGNIDEQYF.

This chain joins TRBV27 and TRBJ2-1, with TRBD2 identical over 11 bases. Germline assignment: CDR1 MNHEY and CDR2 SMNVEV (reference sequence). J gave up 5 bases and V 5 bases, and 5 bases lay outside the gene matches. The CDR3 consists of 15 residues. The CDR3 loop is CASSGGTSGDNEQFF. The CDR3 coding sequence is TGTGCCAGCAGTGGAGGGACTAGCGGTGACAATGAGCAGTTCTTC.